These T cell receptor beta chains were read from a single sample in a study of blood T cell repertoires in COVID-19. TCRdb's table, derived via immunoSEQ multiplex PCR, lists solely in-frame clones and lacks some. The sample lists around 95,000 clones; roughly 79% were seen once. The specimen was peripheral blood. The receptors were gathered from a man aged 65-85 years with active or convalescent COVID-19. CDR3s include the opening cysteine and the closing phenylalanine or tryptophan. A D gene is named only where the DNA matches it firmly. Part of the rows lack a size; the others show once, few, many or a class for expanded clones.

v_call: TRBV10-3; clone_size: NA; j_call: TRBJ1-3; d_call: NA; cdr3_aa: CALLSGNTIYF; cdr3_nt: TGTGCTTTACTCTCTGGAAACACCATATATTTT
v_call: TRBV5-4; clone_size: NA; j_call: TRBJ1-2; d_call: TRBD1; cdr3_aa: CASSLAGQTNYGYTF; cdr3_nt: TGTGCCAGCAGCTTGGCGGGACAGACCAACTATGGCTACACCTTC
v_call: TRBV3-1/TRBV3-2; clone_size: once; j_call: TRBJ1-1; d_call: NA; cdr3_aa: CASSRGSDSEAFF; cdr3_nt: TGTGCCAGCAGTCGCGGTTCTGACAGTGAAGCTTTCTTT
v_call: TRBV12-3/TRBV12-4; clone_size: NA; j_call: TRBJ2-5; d_call: TRBD1; cdr3_aa: CASRTGMETQYF; cdr3_nt: TGTGCCAGCAGGACAGGGATGGAGACCCAGTACTTC
v_call: TRBV30; clone_size: few; j_call: TRBJ2-1; d_call: NA; cdr3_aa: CAWRGPRQVQFF; cdr3_nt: TGTGCCTGGAGGGGCCCCCGCCAGGTGCAGTTCTTC
v_call: TRBV27; clone_size: once; j_call: TRBJ2-7; d_call: NA; cdr3_aa: CASSPRQGFEQYF; cdr3_nt: TGTGCCAGCAGCCCTCGGCAGGGTTTCGAGCAGTACTTC
v_call: TRBV5-8; clone_size: NA; j_call: TRBJ2-7; d_call: TRBD1; cdr3_aa: CASSLDRGYEQYF; cdr3_nt: TGTGCCAGCAGCTTGGACAGGGGCTACGAGCAGTACTTC
v_call: TRBV3-1/TRBV3-2; clone_size: NA; j_call: TRBJ2-1; d_call: NA; cdr3_aa: CASSQNLEDEQFF; cdr3_nt: TGTGCCAGCAGCCAAAACCTCGAGGATGAGCAGTTCTTC
v_call: TRBV27; clone_size: NA; j_call: TRBJ2-3; d_call: NA; cdr3_aa: CASSLYLEDLDTQYF; cdr3_nt: TGTGCCAGCAGTTTATACCTAGAAGACTTAGATACGCAGTATTTT
v_call: TRBV1; clone_size: NA; j_call: TRBJ1-2; d_call: NA; cdr3_aa: CTSSLHGTPINYGYTF; cdr3_nt: TGCACCAGCAGCCTTCACGGGACACCCATTAACTATGGCTACACCTTC
v_call: TRBV5-6; clone_size: NA; j_call: TRBJ1-6; d_call: NA; cdr3_aa: CASSFGPRDSPLHF; cdr3_nt: TGTGCCAGCAGCTTCGGCCCCAGGGATTCACCCCTCCACTTT
v_call: TRBV28; clone_size: NA; j_call: TRBJ1-2; d_call: TRBD1; cdr3_aa: CASIFGQGAGYTF; cdr3_nt: TGTGCCAGCATCTTTGGACAGGGGGCCGGCTACACCTTC
v_call: TRBV2; clone_size: NA; j_call: TRBJ2-1; d_call: TRBD1; cdr3_aa: CASDPEQGYNEQFF; cdr3_nt: TGTGCCAGCGATCCCGAACAGGGGTACAATGAGCAGTTCTTC
v_call: TRBV7-9; clone_size: NA; j_call: TRBJ2-7; d_call: NA; cdr3_aa: CASSSPILYEQYF; cdr3_nt: TGTGCCAGCAGCTCCCCTATCCTCTACGAGCAGTACTTC
v_call: TRBV5-1; clone_size: NA; j_call: TRBJ2-1; d_call: TRBD2; cdr3_aa: CASSKGTSGGRDEQFF; cdr3_nt: TGCGCCAGCAGCAAAGGGACTAGCGGGGGGCGGGATGAGCAGTTCTTC
v_call: TRBV28; clone_size: NA; j_call: TRBJ2-5; d_call: TRBD2; cdr3_aa: CASRDVTGGGETQYF; cdr3_nt: TGTGCCAGCAGAGATGTCACGGGGGGAGGAGAGACCCAGTACTTC
v_call: TRBV5-1; clone_size: NA; j_call: TRBJ2-7; d_call: NA; cdr3_aa: CASSLAWTAYEQYF; cdr3_nt: TGCGCCAGCAGCTTGGCCTGGACAGCCTACGAGCAGTACTTC
v_call: TRBV4-1; clone_size: NA; j_call: TRBJ1-1; d_call: NA; cdr3_aa: CASSQVGGEGGTEAFF; cdr3_nt: TGCGCCAGCAGCCAAGTTGGGGGGGAAGGAGGCACTGAAGCTTTCTTT
v_call: TRBV24-1; clone_size: NA; j_call: TRBJ2-7; d_call: TRBD1; cdr3_aa: CATSPRQGHSYEQYF; cdr3_nt: TGTGCCACCAGTCCAAGACAGGGCCACTCCTACGAGCAGTACTTC
v_call: TRBV30; clone_size: NA; j_call: TRBJ1-1; d_call: NA; cdr3_aa: CAWSVPGGHKAFF; cdr3_nt: TGTGCCTGGAGTGTACCTGGGGGACATAAAGCTTTCTTT
v_call: TRBV5-1; clone_size: NA; j_call: TRBJ2-3; d_call: TRBD1; cdr3_aa: CASSLEGTGAADTQYF; cdr3_nt: TGCGCCAGCAGCTTGGAAGGGACAGGGGCCGCAGATACGCAGTATTTT
v_call: TRBV19; clone_size: NA; j_call: TRBJ1-2; d_call: NA; cdr3_aa: CAAGVGGTNYGYTF; cdr3_nt: TGTGCCGCGGGGGTAGGTGGGACTAACTATGGCTACACCTTC
v_call: TRBV19; clone_size: NA; j_call: TRBJ2-2; d_call: NA; cdr3_aa: CASTPWGVTGELFF; cdr3_nt: TGTGCCAGTACCCCATGGGGGGTTACCGGGGAGCTGTTTTTT
v_call: TRBV5-1; clone_size: NA; j_call: TRBJ1-3; d_call: TRBD1; cdr3_aa: CASSTGTDGNTIYF; cdr3_nt: TGCGCCAGCAGCACGGGGACAGATGGAAACACCATATATTTT
v_call: TRBV11-3; clone_size: few; j_call: TRBJ2-2; d_call: NA; cdr3_aa: CASSLFSDGGELFF; cdr3_nt: TGTGCCAGCAGCTTATTCTCAGATGGCGGGGAGCTGTTTTTT
v_call: TRBV2; clone_size: NA; j_call: TRBJ2-7; d_call: TRBD1; cdr3_aa: CASSWTGGYEQYF; cdr3_nt: TGTGCCAGCAGTTGGACAGGGGGCTACGAGCAGTACTTC
v_call: TRBV10-3; clone_size: NA; j_call: TRBJ2-3; d_call: TRBD1; cdr3_aa: CAISEGRDRGSGDTQYF; cdr3_nt: TGTGCCATCAGTGAAGGTCGGGACAGGGGAAGCGGGGATACGCAGTATTTT
v_call: TRBV27; clone_size: once; j_call: TRBJ2-1; d_call: NA; cdr3_aa: CASSHLLGVSSYNEQFF; cdr3_nt: TGTGCCAGCAGTCACCTCTTGGGAGTTAGCTCCTACAATGAGCAGTTCTTC
v_call: TRBV6-2/TRBV6-3; clone_size: once; j_call: TRBJ2-1; d_call: TRBD1; cdr3_aa: CASSPLQGGEQFF; cdr3_nt: TGTGCCAGCAGTCCATTACAGGGGGGTGAGCAGTTCTTC
v_call: TRBV24-1; clone_size: NA; j_call: TRBJ2-7; d_call: TRBD1; cdr3_aa: CATSQGANYEQYF; cdr3_nt: TGTGCCACCAGCCAGGGGGCTAACTACGAGCAGTACTTC
v_call: TRBV24-1; clone_size: NA; j_call: TRBJ1-1; d_call: TRBD1; cdr3_aa: CATSETGVGGAFF; cdr3_nt: TGTGCCACCAGTGAAACAGGGGTTGGAGGAGCTTTCTTT
v_call: TRBV28; clone_size: NA; j_call: TRBJ1-6; d_call: NA; cdr3_aa: CASSALGRRSPLHF; cdr3_nt: TGTGCCAGCAGCGCCCTGGGGAGAAGATCACCCCTCCACTTT
v_call: TRBV7-2; clone_size: NA; j_call: TRBJ2-1; d_call: TRBD1; cdr3_aa: CASSLESITGAKFF; cdr3_nt: TGTGCCAGCAGCTTAGAATCCATAACAGGGGCGAAGTTCTTC
v_call: TRBV30; clone_size: NA; j_call: TRBJ2-2; d_call: NA; cdr3_aa: CAWSVGLWPLNTGELFF; cdr3_nt: TGTGCCTGGAGTGTCGGGTTGTGGCCTCTGAACACCGGGGAGCTGTTTTTT
v_call: TRBV7-2; clone_size: NA; j_call: TRBJ2-7; d_call: NA; cdr3_aa: CASSPTGLGALYEQYF; cdr3_nt: TGTGCCAGCAGTCCGACAGGTTTGGGCGCCCTCTACGAGCAGTACTTC
v_call: TRBV3-1/TRBV3-2; clone_size: NA; j_call: TRBJ2-2; d_call: TRBD2; cdr3_aa: CASSHPQGLAGAGELFF; cdr3_nt: TGTGCCAGCAGCCACCCCCAGGGACTAGCGGGAGCCGGGGAGCTGTTTTTT
v_call: TRBV24-1; clone_size: NA; j_call: TRBJ2-6; d_call: NA; cdr3_aa: CATSAPTGPIGGANVLTF; cdr3_nt: TGTGCCACCAGTGCCCCGACAGGACCTATAGGCGGGGCCAACGTCCTGACTTTC
v_call: TRBV28; clone_size: medium-sized; j_call: TRBJ1-6; d_call: TRBD1; cdr3_aa: CASRTGVNSPLHF; cdr3_nt: TGTGCCAGCAGGACAGGGGTGAATTCACCCCTCCACTTT
v_call: TRBV2; clone_size: few; j_call: TRBJ2-7; d_call: TRBD2; cdr3_aa: CASSRGGTSGYEQYF; cdr3_nt: TGTGCCAGCAGTCGGGGGGGGACTAGCGGTTACGAGCAGTACTTC